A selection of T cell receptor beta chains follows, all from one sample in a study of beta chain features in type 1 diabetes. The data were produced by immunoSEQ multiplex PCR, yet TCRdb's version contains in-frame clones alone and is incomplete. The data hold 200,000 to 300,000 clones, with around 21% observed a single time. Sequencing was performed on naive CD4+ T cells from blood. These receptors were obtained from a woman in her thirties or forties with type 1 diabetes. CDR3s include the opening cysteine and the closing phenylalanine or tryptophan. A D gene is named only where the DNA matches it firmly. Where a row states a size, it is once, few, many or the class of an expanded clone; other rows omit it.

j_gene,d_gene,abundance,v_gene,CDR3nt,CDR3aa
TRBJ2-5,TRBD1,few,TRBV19,TGTGCCAGTAAGGATCGGACAGGGGCCTGGGAGACCCAGTACTTC,CASKDRTGAWETQYF
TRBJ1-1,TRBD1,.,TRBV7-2,TGTGCCAGCAGAGCGGGGACAGGGGGACCAAACACTGAAGCTTTCTTT,CASRAGTGGPNTEAFF
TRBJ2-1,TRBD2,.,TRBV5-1,TGCGCCAGCAGCTCGCTAGCGGGGGGGTACAATGAGCAGTTCTTC,CASSSLAGGYNEQFF
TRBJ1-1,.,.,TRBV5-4,TGTGCCAGCATGAAGACAGAGATGAACACTGAAGCTTTCTTT,CASMKTEMNTEAFF
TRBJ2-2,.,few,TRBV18,TGTGCCAGCTCACCAGGCAGCGGGCTTAGTACCGGGGAGCTGTTTTTT,CASSPGSGLSTGELFF
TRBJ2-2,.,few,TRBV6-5,TGTGCCAGCACCCGACAGGTGCGCACCGGGGAGCTGTTTTTT,CASTRQVRTGELFF
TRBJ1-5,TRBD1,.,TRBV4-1,TGCGCCAGCAGCCAAGATAGGACAGGAGCTTATAGCAATCAGCCCCAGCATTTT,CASSQDRTGAYSNQPQHF
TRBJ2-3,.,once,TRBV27,TGTGCCAGCAACCCTACACTCGGGTATACGCAGTATTTT,CASNPTLGYTQYF
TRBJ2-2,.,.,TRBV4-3,TGCGCCAGCAGCCAAGAGCCTCGGCGGACGAACACCGGGGAGCTGTTTTTT,CASSQEPRRTNTGELFF
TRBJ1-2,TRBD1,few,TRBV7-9,TGTGCCAGCAGCAGAGGCGTCCGGGACAGTAACAACTATGGCTACACCTTC,CASSRGVRDSNNYGYTF
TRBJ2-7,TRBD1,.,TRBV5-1,TGCGCCAGCAGCGTCCGGGACAGGGGTTCCGAGCAGTACTTC,CASSVRDRGSEQYF
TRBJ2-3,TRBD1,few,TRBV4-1,TGCGCCAGCAGCCAAGAGGGACAGTTGGCAGATACGCAGTATTTT,CASSQEGQLADTQYF
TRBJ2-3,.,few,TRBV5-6,TGTGCCAGCAGCCCCCGAACAACCACAGATACGCAGTATTTT,CASSPRTTTDTQYF
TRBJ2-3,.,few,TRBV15,TGTGCCACCAGCACTCCCAACCAGGGGAGACCCGCGGGAGATACGCAGTATTTT,CATSTPNQGRPAGDTQYF
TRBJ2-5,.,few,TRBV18,TGTGCCAGCTCACCACTCGATGCGCAAGAGACCCAGTACTTC,CASSPLDAQETQYF
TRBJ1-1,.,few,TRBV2,TGTGCCAGCAGTGAAATTCGGAGTAACGCTGAAGCTTTCTTT,CASSEIRSNAEAFF
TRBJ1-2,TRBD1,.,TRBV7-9,TGTGCCAGCACTTCGAGGACAGGAGCACTCTACACCTTC,CASTSRTGALYTF
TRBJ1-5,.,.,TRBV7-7,TGTGCTAGCAGCCCCGGGTTGGATCAGCCCCAGCATTTT,CASSPGLDQPQHF
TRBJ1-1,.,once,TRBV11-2,TGTGCCAGCAGTTCAGTAGCCCTCATGGAAGCTTTCTTT,CASSSVALMEAFF
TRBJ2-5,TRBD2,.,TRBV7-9,TGTGCCAGCAGCCCCCCGGGCGGGAGAAGGGGCGAGACCCAGTACTTC,CASSPPGGRRGETQYF
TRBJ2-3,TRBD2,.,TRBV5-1,TGCGCCAGCAGCTTCCTAGCGGGGGGCACAGATACGCAGTATTTT,CASSFLAGGTDTQYF